The 27 T cell receptor beta chains below all came from one sample that was sequenced in a study of beta chain features in type 1 diabetes. Expressed TCRB transcripts were sequenced because the isolated RNA had all been reverse transcribed beforehand. Using immunoSEQ multiplex PCR, the repertoire was profiled, and TCRdb retains in-frame clones only, with some absent. There are approximately 150,000 clones in the sample; approximately 8.4% occur only once, and roughly 2.5% lies in the top ten. The specimen was central memory CD4+ T cells from blood. Receptor source: a woman in her late teens or twenties in good health.

This sequence joins TRBV7-2 and TRBJ2-7, with TRBD2 identical over 10 bases. Germline trimming cut 5 bases from V and 4 bases from J; bases unmatched to any gene: 8. Germline V gene data show CDR1 as SGHTA and CDR2 as FQGNSA. CDR3 length equals 15 residues. CDR3 DNA sequence: TGTGCCAGCAGCCCAGACAGCGGGAGGGGGTACGAGCAGTACTTC. This encodes CASSPDSGRGYEQYF.

This clone appeared many times. The chain uses TRBV30 and TRBJ1-1; D ambiguous. The CDR3 sequence is 12 residues long. Germline values: CDR1 GTSNPN, CDR2 SVGIG (reference sequence). V dropped 2 bases and J dropped 5 bases, with 9 bases sitting between them. The CDR3 sequence is CAWSQVGTEAFF. The CDR3 region has the DNA TGTGCCTGGAGTCAGGTCGGAACTGAAGCTTTCTTT.

This clone has a handful of counts. This rearrangement joins TRBV7-2 to TRBJ2-1; TRBD2 aligns across 13 bases. Germline CDR1 reads SGHTA; CDR2 reads FQGNSA. V was pared by 5 bases and J by 8 bases, with 6 bases of the junction left unmatched. The CDR3 runs to 15 residues. DNA for the CDR3: TGTGCCAGCAGCCCAGGACTAGCGGGAGTACATGAGCAGTTCTTC. It encodes CASSPGLAGVHEQFF.

This clone showed up just a few times. The chain joins TRBV4-1 to TRBJ1-2, with TRBD1 matching 10 bases. CDR1 is MGHRA and CDR2 is YSYEKL in the germline V gene. CDR3 length: 18 amino acids. J gave up 1 base and V 0 bases, and 8 bases lay outside the gene matches. The CDR3: CASSQEGTGERGNYGYTF. In nucleotides, the CDR3 is TGCGCCAGCAGCCAAGAAGGGACAGGGGAGCGCGGTAACTATGGCTACACCTTC.

This clone was seen a handful of times. This chain connects TRBV30 to TRBJ1-2, with D perhaps matching TRBD1 (5 bases). With 2 bases removed from V and 1 base from J, the gap between germline ends came to 5 bases. CDR3 size: 12 residues. Germline CDR1 is GTSNPN and CDR2 is SVGIG (reference sequence). As DNA, the CDR3 is TGTGCCTGGAGTAGGGGTAACTATGGCTACACCTTC. It is translated as CAWSRGNYGYTF.

The chain recombines TRBV7-7 with TRBJ2-2; 7 bases align to TRBD2. The CDR3 is 13 amino acids. The V gene's germline CDR1 is SSHAT and CDR2 FNYEAQ (reference sequence). The CDR3 spells CASGRENTGELFF. The CDR3 nucleotides read TGTGCTAGCGGGCGGGAGAACACCGGGGAGCTGTTTTTT.

The table lists this clone with a few counts. V usage is TRBV29-1 and J usage is TRBJ2-1; 10 bases agree with TRBD2. CDR1 is SQVTM, CDR2 ANQGSEA, per germline. The trim removed 4 bases at V and 1 base at J, leaving 1 base unmatched. This CDR3 is built from 14 residues. Here the CDR3 DNA reads TGCAGCGTTGTGACTAGCGGGTCCTACAATGAGCAGTTCTTC. Translating it yields CSVVTSGSYNEQFF.

The gene calls are TRBV7-3 and TRBJ2-1; no reliable D call. The germline V and J ends were trimmed by 0 bases and 9 bases, with 15 bases remaining between them. Germline CDR1 SGHTA, CDR2 FQGTGA. There are 15 residues in the CDR3. The CDR3 nucleotides are TGTGCCAGCAGCTTAACGGGTCAGTTACGGAGTGAGCAGTTCTTC. Translated: CASSLTGQLRSEQFF.

This clone was picked up a small number of times. The chain uses TRBV13 and TRBJ2-3; 8 nucleotides line up with TRBD2. V shed 10 bases and J 4 bases; nucleotides not matched to a gene: 7. This CDR3 region has 13 residues. From germline, CDR1 is PRHDT and CDR2 FYEKMQ (reference sequence). The CDR3 DNA reads TGTGCCACCGGGAGGGGGGGCGCAGATACGCAGTATTTT. It specifies CATGRGGADTQYF.

This clone was counted between two and nine times. The chain has TRBV7-2 and TRBJ1-5; D is ambiguous. Trimming left V 1 base short and J 5 bases short, with 9 bases between. CDR1 is SGHTA and CDR2 is FQGNSA in the germline V gene. The CDR3 sequence is 14 residues long. The CDR3 nucleotides are TGTGCCAGCAGCTTAGGTCACGGTTATCAGCCCCAGCATTTT. It encodes CASSLGHGYQPQHF.

This clone was seen a few times. This sequence joins TRBV30 and TRBJ1-5, with D hard to call. The germline V and J ends were trimmed by 1 base and 0 bases, with 4 bases remaining between them. Germline V gene sequence: CDR1 GTSNPN, CDR2 SVGIG (reference sequence). This CDR3 region has 13 residues. Here the CDR3 reads CAWSDSSNQPQHF. CDR3 coding DNA: TGTGCCTGGAGTGACAGTAGCAATCAGCCCCAGCATTTT.

This clone was picked up many times. The CDR3 bases are TGTGCCAGCACTTTGACAGGGCTGAACACTGAAGCTTTCTTT. Protein: CASTLTGLNTEAFF. The rearrangement joins TRBV7-2 to TRBJ1-1; 7 nucleotides match TRBD1. The CDR3 contains 14 residues. The V gene's germline CDR1 is SGHTA and CDR2 FQGNSA. V gave up 7 bases and J gave up 0 bases; unmatched junction bases: 5.

This clone was counted only a few times. In DNA form, the CDR3 reads TGCGCCAGCAGCCAAGGGGACAGGAACACTGAAGCTTTCTTT. This translates into CASSQGDRNTEAFF. This chain links TRBV5-1 with TRBJ1-1; TRBD1 agrees at 7 bases. V lost 4 bases to trimming and J lost 1 base; unmatched junction nucleotides: 4. CDR1 SGHRS and CDR2 YFSETQ come from the germline V gene. CDR3 size: 14 residues. Looking up the rest from reference TRBV5-1 and TRBJ1-1 gives the full variable domain: KAGVTQTPRYLIKTRGQQVTLSCSPISGHRSVSWYQQTPGQGLQFLFEYFSETQRNKGNFPGRFSGRQFSNSRSEMNVSTLELGDSALYLCASSQGDRNTEAFFGQGTRLTVV.

In its sample, this clone ranks as medium-sized. This chain connects TRBV7-9 to TRBJ2-1, with 9 bases matching TRBD2. The junction had 10 bases not matched to a gene; V was cut back by 4 bases and J by 9 bases. The CDR3 consists of 15 residues. Looked up from germline, CDR1 is SEHNR and CDR2 is FQNEAQ (reference sequence). The CDR3 bases are TGTGCCAGCAGCTCCTTAGCGGGAGCTCAGGGTGAGCAGTTCTTC. It translates to CASSSLAGAQGEQFF.

This chain links TRBV7-8 with TRBJ1-1, with D unclear. Germline V CDR1 and CDR2: SGHVS, FQNEAQ. The germline V and J ends were trimmed by 4 bases and 5 bases, with 14 bases remaining between them. This CDR3 spans 14 amino acids. The CDR3 sequence: CASSSILGRTEAFF. The CDR3 DNA reads TGTGCCAGCAGCTCAATACTAGGACGGACTGAAGCTTTCTTT.

This chain connects TRBV25-1 to TRBJ2-5, with TRBD2 as a possible D gene (6 bases). CDR3 size: 15 residues. The ends were cut back, 4 bases at V and 5 bases at J, with 17 bases in the middle. Germline assignment: CDR1 MGHDK and CDR2 SYGVNS. CDR3 in DNA: TGTGCCAGCAGTGTGACCGGGACTCAGGCGGAGACCCAGTACTTC. Its protein product is CASSVTGTQAETQYF. The full variable domain, in which reference TRBV25-1 and TRBJ2-5 provide the parts outside the CDR3, is EADIYQTPRYLVIGTGKKITLECSQTMGHDKMYWYQQDPGMELHLIHYSYGVNSTEKGDLSSESTVSRIRTEHFPLTLESARPSHTSQYLCASSVTGTQAETQYFGPGTRLLVL.

The chain couples TRBV9 to TRBJ2-7; D is possibly TRBD2 (6 bases). This CDR3 comprises 15 residues. Per germline, CDR1 SGDLS and CDR2 YYNGEE. Between the trimmed V and J ends, which lost 2 bases and 5 bases, there was a span of 17 bases. CDR3 sequence reads: CASSVGTQGGHEQYF. CDR3 sequence (DNA): TGTGCCAGCAGCGTGGGGACTCAGGGAGGCCACGAGCAGTACTTC.

The chain is built from TRBV2 and TRBJ2-5; 8 bases are shared with TRBD1. This CDR3 comprises 15 residues. After removal of 5 bases from V and 5 bases from J, the junction contained 10 bases not matched to a gene. The germline V gene encodes CDR1 SNHLY and CDR2 FYNNEI. CDR3 sequence (DNA): TGTGCCAGCAGTCGACAAAGGACAGGGCGGGAGACCCAGTACTTC. Translated: CASSRQRTGRETQYF.

This clone has a handful of counts. The chain combines TRBV9 with TRBJ1-5; D is possibly TRBD1 (5 bases). CDR3 length: 14 amino acids. With 0 bases removed from V and 9 bases from J, the gap between germline ends came to 13 bases. CDR1 SGDLS and CDR2 YYNGEE come from the germline V gene. The CDR3 region has the DNA TGTGCCAGCAGCGTAGGTAGCCTCGGGGGGCCCCAGCATTTT. As protein: CASSVGSLGGPQHF.

The chain employs TRBV19 and TRBJ2-7; 7 bases map to TRBD1. CDR1 is LNHDA, CDR2 SQIVND, per germline (reference sequence). The CDR3 extends over 13 amino acids. V shed 6 bases, J shed 12 bases, and the junction held 14 bases outside the gene matches. Written as DNA, the CDR3 is TGTGCCAGTAGCGAGGGTGAGGGGGCGAAGTCGTACTTC. Amino acids: CASSEGEGAKSYF.

This clone has just a few counts. The V gene is TRBV11-3, the J gene TRBJ2-3; D is undetermined. Germline assignment: CDR1 SGHNT and CDR2 YENEEA. Deletions cut 2 bases from V and 4 bases from J, with 7 bases between. The CDR3 runs 13 residues. The CDR3 loop is CASSLNAADTQYF. The CDR3 bases are TGTGCCAGCAGCTTAAATGCAGCAGATACGCAGTATTTT.

This clone appeared many times. CDR3 region: CASSLAGGVGETQYF. The CDR3 DNA follows: TGTGCCAGCAGCTTGGCTGGAGGGGTTGGAGAGACCCAGTACTTC. The genes are TRBV5-4 and TRBJ2-5; D perhaps matches TRBD2 (6 bases). V lost 0 bases and J 4 bases, leaving 13 bases between the germline ends. CDR3 length: 15 residues. Germline V lookup: CDR1 SGHNT, CDR2 YYREEE (reference sequence).

This clone was seen only a few times. This chain uses TRBV19 with TRBJ1-5; D is perhaps TRBD1 (6 bases). This CDR3 is built from 16 residues. Trimming cost V 5 bases and J 0 bases, with 14 bases left between them. Germline loops: CDR1 LNHDA, CDR2 SQIVND (reference sequence). In nucleotides, the CDR3 is TGTGCCAGTAGTCTCTTGACAGGCGGTAGCAATCAGCCCCAGCATTTT. This codes for CASSLLTGGSNQPQHF. Combining the CDR3 with reference TRBV19 and TRBJ1-5 gives the whole variable domain DGGITQSPKYLFRKEGQNVTLSCEQNLNHDAMYWYRQDPGQGLRLIYYSQIVNDFQKGDIAEGYSVSREKKESFPLTVTSAQKNPTAFYLCASSLLTGGSNQPQHFGDGTRLSIL.

There are a few counts of this clone. The V gene is TRBV30, the J gene TRBJ2-3; the match to TRBD1 covers 9 bases. V shed 3 bases and J 3 bases; nucleotides not matched to a gene: 10. The CDR3 is 16 amino acids. Per the germline V gene, CDR1 is GTSNPN and CDR2 is SVGIG (reference sequence). CDR3 sequence: CAWSDLTGTGTDTQYF. DNA of the CDR3: TGTGCCTGGAGCGATCTGACCGGGACAGGGACAGATACGCAGTATTTT.

This clone was counted a few times. V usage is TRBV30 and J usage is TRBJ2-2; tentatively, D is TRBD1 (6 bases). The length of the CDR3 is 14 residues. Trimming stripped 3 bases from V and 4 bases from J, with 12 bases between. Germline values: CDR1 GTSNPN, CDR2 SVGIG (reference sequence). CDR3 in amino acids: CAWRQGTRTGELFF. Here the CDR3 DNA reads TGTGCCTGGAGACAGGGAACACGCACCGGGGAGCTGTTTTTT.

J is TRBJ2-3 and V is TRBV6-1; TRBD2 is a possible D gene (6 bases). Germline CDR1 reads MNHNS; CDR2 reads SASEGT. The V and J ends lost 5 bases and 4 bases respectively, with 13 bases between them. The CDR3 spans 14 residues. As DNA, the CDR3 is TGTGCCAGCAGTCGAGCGCGGGAAGCAGATACGCAGTATTTT. Protein sequence: CASSRAREADTQYF.

This clone appeared once. The chain has TRBV29-1 and TRBJ2-3; 11 bases line up with TRBD2. J was trimmed by 5 bases and V by 4 bases; bases with no gene match: 11. CDR1 SQVTM and CDR2 ANQGSEA come from the germline V gene. This CDR3 has 16 residues. CDR3 sequence (DNA): TGCAGCGTTGGACTAGCGGGAATCGGCCATAGAGATACGCAGTATTTT. Translation gives CSVGLAGIGHRDTQYF.